This entry lists 26 T cell receptor beta chains sequenced from one sample in a study of blood T cell repertoires in COVID-19. Measured with immunoSEQ multiplex PCR; TCRdb has only the in-frame clones, and not every one. Found here are 180,000 or so clones, more than 85% of them singletons; the top ten hold roughly 2.9%. Sequenced input: peripheral blood. These receptors came from a woman in her thirties with active or convalescent COVID-19.

This sequence joins TRBV2 and TRBJ2-1, with a weak D call TRBD1 (6 bases). Germline assignment: CDR1 SNHLY and CDR2 FYNNEI. This CDR3 contains 14 residues. The germline V and J ends were trimmed by 3 bases and 5 bases, with 11 bases remaining between them. Here the CDR3 DNA reads TGTGCCAGCAGTGATCGGACAGCAGACAATGAGCAGTTCTTC. As protein: CASSDRTADNEQFF.

The chain carries TRBV5-5 and TRBJ1-1; tentatively, D is TRBD1 (5 bases). Deletions cut 4 bases from V and 7 bases from J, with 14 bases between. Germline CDR1 is SGHKS and CDR2 is YYEKEE (reference sequence). The CDR3 runs 13 residues. This CDR3 is CASSQNWGYEAFF. The CDR3 DNA reads TGTGCCAGCAGCCAAAATTGGGGCTATGAAGCTTTCTTT.

The V call is TRBV30, the J call TRBJ1-6, with TRBD1 matching over 8 bases. With 0 bases clipped from V and 7 bases from J, the junction kept 2 bases outside the gene matches. Germline V lookup: CDR1 GTSNPN, CDR2 SVGIG (reference sequence). The CDR3 sequence is 14 residues long. The CDR3 DNA reads as TGTGCCTGGAGTGTGAGACAGGGGAATTCACCCCTCCACTTT. This translates into CAWSVRQGNSPLHF.

The genes are TRBV12-5 and TRBJ2-2; 9 bases align to TRBD2. Germline-derived CDR1 and CDR2 are LGHNT and FRNRAP. Trimming removed 3 bases from V and 1 base from J; junction bases left unmatched: 3. The CDR3 loop spans 16 amino acids. The CDR3 bases are TGTGCTAGTGGTTTCCTAGCGGGGATGAACACCGGGGAGCTGTTTTTT. Encoded protein: CASGFLAGMNTGELFF.

The chain employs TRBV5-6 and TRBJ2-1, with a possible D match to TRBD2 (5 bases). The CDR3 runs to 14 residues. V lost 3 bases and J lost 8, with 15 bases in between. Germline loops: CDR1 SGHDT, CDR2 YYEEEE. The CDR3 loop is CASSSGLLGDEQFF. CDR3 coding DNA: TGTGCCAGCAGCTCGGGGTTACTCGGGGATGAGCAGTTCTTC.

The chain uses TRBV29-1 and TRBJ2-1, with 8 bases fitting TRBD2. The CDR3 has 14 amino acids. J was trimmed by 2 bases and V by 4 bases; bases with no gene match: 4. CDR1 and CDR2 from the germline V gene are SQVTM and ANQGSEA. The CDR3 coding sequence is TGCAGCGTTGCCACGGGGGGGACCTACAATGAGCAGTTCTTC. It translates to CSVATGGTYNEQFF.

The rearrangement uses TRBV3-1 (or the pseudogene TRBV3-2) and TRBJ2-7, with a weak D call TRBD1 (6 bases). CDR1 is LGHDT, CDR2 YNNKEL, per germline (reference sequence). CDR3 length: 12 amino acids. V lost 0 bases and J lost 9, with 9 bases in between. The CDR3 DNA sequence: TGTGCCAGCAGCCAAGAAGGGGGTGGGCAGTACTTC. Encoded protein: CASSQEGGGQYF.

The V and J genes are TRBV4-1 and TRBJ2-1; D is perhaps TRBD2 (5 bases). Germline V gives CDR1 MGHRA, CDR2 YSYEKL. The CDR3 length is 15 residues. Trimming cost V 0 bases and J 9 bases, with 15 bases left between them. For the CDR3, the DNA is TGCGCCAGCAGCCAAGATATTTCGGGGTTCGGTGAGCAGTTCTTC. This sequence encodes CASSQDISGFGEQFF.

The V gene is TRBV19, the J gene TRBJ2-5, with 14 positions matching TRBD2. The CDR3 is 18 amino acids. Trimming cost V 4 bases and J 0 bases; bases outside gene matches: 7. The germline gives CDR1 LNHDA, CDR2 SQIVND (reference sequence). This CDR3 reads CASSTRTSGRPYQETQYF. CDR3 nucleotides: TGTGCCAGTAGTACCAGGACTAGCGGGAGGCCCTACCAAGAGACCCAGTACTTC.

The genes are TRBV3-1 (or the pseudogene TRBV3-2) and TRBJ2-7; 9 bases are shared with TRBD2. The CDR3 consists of 14 residues. V shed 2 bases, J shed 8 bases, and the junction held 7 bases outside the gene matches. Germline CDR1 reads LGHDT; CDR2 reads YNNKEL (reference sequence). CDR3 nucleotide sequence: TGTGCCAGCAGCCAACCGGGACTAGCAACCCAGCAGTACTTC. It yields the protein CASSQPGLATQQYF.

V and J are TRBV18 and TRBJ2-1; 13 bases fit TRBD2. Trimming removed 5 bases from V and 7 bases from J; junction bases left unmatched: 14. Germline V gives CDR1 KGHSH, CDR2 LQKENI. The CDR3 contains 18 residues. CDR3 protein: CASSSTRTSGSDMNEQFF. In DNA form, the CDR3 reads TGTGCCAGCTCATCGACTCGGACTAGCGGGAGCGATATGAATGAGCAGTTCTTC.

This clone was seen just once. The chain is built from TRBV6-5 and TRBJ2-7; TRBD1 is a possible D gene (6 bases). The CDR3 sequence is 15 residues long. The germline CDR1 and CDR2 sequences are MNHEY and SVGAGI. The V gene lost 0 bases and the J gene lost 4 bases, with 13 bases spanning the gap. The CDR3 DNA is TGTGCCAGCAGTTACTCGTGGGGGCCAACTTACGAGCAGTACTTC. Its protein product is CASSYSWGPTYEQYF.

This clone came up a few times. The chain combines TRBV6-6 with TRBJ1-5, with D unclear. This CDR3 comprises 14 residues. Germline CDR1 and CDR2: MNHNY and SVGAGI (reference sequence). Trimming pared 6 bases from V and 5 bases from J, leaving 14 bases between. CDR3 sequence reads: CASSPDGNYQPQHF. The DNA of the CDR3 is TGTGCCAGCAGCCCCGACGGGAACTATCAGCCCCAGCATTTT.

The V gene is TRBV19, the J gene TRBJ2-5, with TRBD1 matching 10 bases. With V trimmed by 5 bases and J by 4 bases, 7 bases remained unmatched. This CDR3 spans 15 amino acids. Germline CDR1 is LNHDA and CDR2 is SQIVND (reference sequence). The CDR3 region is CASSPGTGVVETQYF. CDR3 DNA: TGTGCCAGTAGTCCCGGGACAGGGGTCGTAGAGACCCAGTACTTC.

The DNA of the CDR3 is TGTGCCAGCAGTTACGATCGGTTCTACTATGGCTACACCTTC. Translated, it gives CASSYDRFYYGYTF. The V and J genes are TRBV6-5 and TRBJ1-2; D is ambiguous. Germline CDR1 is MNHEY and CDR2 is SVGAGI. This CDR3 is 14 amino acids long. V was trimmed by 2 bases and J by 3 bases, leaving 10 bases between them.

This clone was recorded once. V usage is TRBV11-3 and J usage is TRBJ1-2; tentatively, D is TRBD1 (6 bases). The CDR3 is made up of 16 amino acids. Trimming removed 2 bases from V and 0 bases from J, with 13 bases in between. CDR1 and CDR2 from the germline V gene are SGHNT and YENEEA. The CDR3 reads CASSLYAGASNYGYTF. The CDR3 nucleotides read TGTGCCAGCAGCTTATATGCAGGGGCTTCTAACTATGGCTACACCTTC.

The chain links TRBV7-2 to TRBJ2-3; the D gene is possibly TRBD2 (5 bases). The CDR3 is 16 residues long. V was clipped by 8 bases and J by 1 base, with 19 bases between them. Germline CDR1 is SGHTA and CDR2 is FQGNSA. CDR3 DNA: TGTGCCAGCCAGGAGGAGGCGTGGTATGGCACAGATACGCAGTATTTT. The encoded protein is CASQEEAWYGTDTQYF.

The chain employs TRBV5-4 and TRBJ2-5, with 11 bases that match TRBD2. CDR3 size: 16 residues. Germline V gene sequence: CDR1 SGHNT, CDR2 YYREEE (reference sequence). With V trimmed by 2 bases and J by 10 bases, 13 bases remained unmatched. CDR3: CASSFLLAGAGLGQYF. The CDR3 coding sequence is TGTGCCAGCAGCTTTTTACTAGCGGGGGCCGGTTTGGGCCAGTACTTC.

The chain couples TRBV2 to TRBJ2-7, with D perhaps TRBD2 (6 bases). The length of the CDR3 is 13 residues. V lost 11 bases and J lost 2, with 16 bases in between. In germline, CDR1 is SNHLY, CDR2 FYNNEI. CDR3 DNA: TGTGCCGGAGGGATTAGGCAGGCCTACGAGCAGTACTTC. It yields the protein CAGGIRQAYEQYF.

In this sample, this clone turned up once. V is TRBV2 and J is TRBJ1-1; D unclear. V shed 3 bases and J shed 6 bases, with 11 bases lying between them. This CDR3 contains 13 residues. Germline lookup yields CDR1 SNHLY and CDR2 FYNNEI. CDR3: CASSDRGIPEAFF. CDR3 DNA: TGTGCCAGCAGTGATAGAGGGATCCCTGAAGCTTTCTTT. Using reference TRBV2 and TRBJ1-1 for the parts outside the CDR3, the full variable domain is EPEVTQTPSHQVTQMGQEVILRCVPISNHLYFYWYRQILGQKVEFLVSFYNNEISEKSEIFDDQFSVERPDGSNFTLKIRSTKLEDSAMYFCASSDRGIPEAFFGQGTRLTVV.

CDR3 coding DNA: TGTGCCAGCAGCCAACGGACAGGGGCTTCCTACGAGCAGTACTTC. This sequence encodes CASSQRTGASYEQYF. V gene TRBV4-2 combines with J gene TRBJ2-7, with TRBD1 identical over 9 bases. Germline CDR1 is LGHNA and CDR2 is YNFKEQ. The CDR3 is 15 amino acids. With V trimmed by 2 bases and J by 1 base, 3 bases remained unmatched.

The chain combines TRBV10-3 with TRBJ2-7, with D possibly TRBD1 on 6 matching bases. V gave up 6 bases and J gave up 2 bases, with 11 bases separating them. Germline V gives CDR1 ENHRY, CDR2 SYGVKD. CDR3 size: 13 residues. The CDR3: CAIRPDSTYEQYF. As DNA, the CDR3 is TGTGCCATCAGACCGGACAGCACCTACGAGCAGTACTTC.

This chain connects TRBV11-2 to TRBJ1-2; the D gene is possibly TRBD1 (5 bases). The CDR3 extends over 16 amino acids. V was shortened by 5 bases and J by 11 bases, with 27 bases between the two germline ends. Germline V CDR1 and CDR2: SGHAT, FQNNGV. CDR3 region: CASSPFLDQGGMRYTF. The CDR3 nucleotides are TGTGCCAGCAGCCCCTTTTTAGATCAGGGAGGTATGCGGTACACCTTC.

The rearrangement links TRBV3-1 (or the pseudogene TRBV3-2) to TRBJ2-2; possibly TRBD1 for D (5 bases). The V gene's germline CDR1 is LGHDT and CDR2 YNNKEL (reference sequence). The CDR3 is 16 amino acids. The V end was cut by 1 base, the J end by 1 base, with 10 bases between. CDR3 region: CASSQGGNLNTGELFF. CDR3 bases: TGTGCCAGCAGCCAAGGGGGCAACCTGAACACCGGGGAGCTGTTTTTT.

This chain links TRBV18 with TRBJ2-7; 8 bases align to TRBD1. V shed 1 base, J shed 6 bases, and the junction held 11 bases outside the gene matches. The V gene's germline CDR1 is KGHSH and CDR2 LQKENI. The CDR3 sequence is 16 residues long. The CDR3 bases are TGTGCCAGCTCACCACGAACGGGGCAGGGGGCGTTCGAGCAGTACTTC. Translation: CASSPRTGQGAFEQYF.

The chain recombines TRBV19 with TRBJ1-1, with 7 bases fitting TRBD1. Germline-derived CDR1 and CDR2 are LNHDA and SQIVND (reference sequence). CDR3 length: 16 amino acids. V shed 5 bases, J shed 2 bases, and the junction held 11 bases outside the gene matches. CDR3 sequence: CASSSKPGQRNTEAFF. In DNA, the CDR3 is TGTGCCAGTAGTTCGAAACCGGGACAGAGAAACACTGAAGCTTTCTTT.